The 26 T cell receptor beta chains listed next were all sequenced from one sample in a study of CXCR3-negative and CXCR3-positive naive CD8 T cells. Their antigen targets remain unknown. All TRB cDNA libraries came from 5' RACE performed with UMI labels. TCRdb processed the 5' RACE reads again and assigns one entry to each CDR3 protein, with no DNA. This table lists 5,000 to 6,000 distinct CDR3 sequences. General study findings and limits: Researchers report that CXCR3-positive naive cells carry more hydrophobic TRB CDR3s than CXCR3-negative naive cells.

The sample taken for sequencing was naive CXCR3+ CD8+ T cells from blood. Stated subset: CD45RO-CCR7+CD27+CD95- naive CD8+ T cells expressing CXCR3 (TNR3+). The receptors derive from a human donor in good health. Some clones in this sample may be carry-over from other donors' samples.

V and J are TRBV5-1 and TRBJ1-2; TCRdb calls TRBD1, which cannot be checked without DNA. This CDR3 spans 15 amino acids. CDR1 is SGHRS and CDR2 is YFSETQ in the germline V gene. The CDR3 sequence: CASSLATGYDYGYTF. Full variable domain (missing parts from reference TRBV5-1 and TRBJ1-2): KAGVTQTPRYLIKTRGQQVTLSCSPISGHRSVSWYQQTPGQGLQFLFEYFSETQRNKGNFPGRFSGRQFSNSRSEMNVSTLELGDSALYLCASSLATGYDYGYTFGSGTRLTVV.

V is TRBV7-8 and J is TRBJ2-1; as DNA is missing, the TRBD2 call by TCRdb cannot be tested. The germline V gene has CDR1 SGHVS and CDR2 FQNEAQ. The CDR3 is 15 amino acids. This CDR3 reads CASNYLAGTYNEQFF.

The chain links TRBV6-5 to TRBJ2-3; TCRdb's D gene call, TRBD1, goes unchecked for lack of DNA. Germline V CDR1 and CDR2: MNHEY, SVGAGI. The CDR3 runs 14 residues. This CDR3 is CASSYGQSTDTQYF.

The J gene is TRBJ2-7, the V gene TRBV7-9; TCRdb returns TRBD1, unconfirmable since there is no DNA. The CDR3 totals 16 residues. Germline values: CDR1 SEHNR, CDR2 FQNEAQ (reference sequence). This CDR3 is CASSFNPRTADYEQYF.

By frequency, this clonotype registers medium-sized. The chain combines TRBV29-1 with TRBJ2-1. CDR3 size: 14 residues. CDR1 is SQVTM, CDR2 ANQGSEA, per germline. Here the CDR3 reads CSVEAIGFYGEQFF.

Considering frequency, this clonotype is medium-sized. This rearrangement joins TRBV7-8 to TRBJ2-7; TCRdb names TRBD1, which stays unverified in the absence of DNA. CDR3 length equals 16 residues. Germline-derived CDR1 and CDR2 are SGHVS and FQNEAQ. The CDR3 loop is CASSFLSQGTSYEQYF.

V is TRBV29-1 and J is TRBJ1-2; TCRdb's D call of TRBD1 is untestable without DNA. This CDR3 has 15 residues. Germline assignment: CDR1 SQVTM and CDR2 ANQGSEA. The CDR3 reads CSVPMDARVGYGYTF.

The chain uses TRBV14 and TRBJ2-2; absent DNA, TCRdb's TRBD2 call cannot be checked. This CDR3 comprises 17 residues. Germline values: CDR1 SGHDN, CDR2 FVKESK. This chain's CDR3 is CASSQDPRIQSTGELFF.

The CDR3 reads CASSYVDNPGYNEQFF. The V and J genes are TRBV6-5 and TRBJ2-1; TCRdb indicates TRBD1, and absent DNA this call remains unverified. There are 16 residues in the CDR3. The germline gives CDR1 MNHEY, CDR2 SVGAGI.

This chain joins TRBV11-2 and TRBJ2-1; TCRdb returns TRBD2, unconfirmable since there is no DNA. CDR3 length: 17 amino acids. Germline V CDR1 and CDR2: SGHAT, FQNNGV. The CDR3: CASSSAWLAAPYNEQFF.

This clonotype is deemed medium-sized by its frequency. CDR3 sequence reads: CASSFAGLNNEQFF. The rearrangement uses TRBV11-3 and TRBJ2-1; with no DNA, the TCRdb D assignment of TRBD2 cannot be verified. Germline-derived CDR1 and CDR2 are SGHNT and YENEEA. The CDR3 spans 14 residues.

The CDR3 region is CASSQELDGNEKLFF. This sequence joins TRBV4-2 and TRBJ1-4. Looked up from germline, CDR1 is LGHNA and CDR2 is YNFKEQ. The CDR3 extends over 15 amino acids.

This chain joins TRBV25-1 and TRBJ1-2. Germline values: CDR1 MGHDK, CDR2 SYGVNS. There are 12 residues in the CDR3. CDR3 amino acids: CASSDSTAGRTF.

The V and J genes are TRBV7-3 and TRBJ2-5; the D call of TRBD1 rests on TCRdb alone, since no DNA is present to check it. The CDR3 loop spans 17 amino acids. The germline V gene has CDR1 SGHTA and CDR2 FQGTGA. CDR3 protein: CASSFTGDTPYQETQYF.

Its frequency marks this clonotype as medium-sized (0.01 to 0.1%). The chain recombines TRBV2 with TRBJ1-2; TCRdb gives TRBD1 as the D gene, but with no DNA this cannot be confirmed. Germline V gene data show CDR1 as SNHLY and CDR2 as FYNNEI. The CDR3 has 13 amino acids. CDR3 loop: CASSGAISYGYTF. The full variable domain, its missing parts supplied by reference TRBV2 and TRBJ1-2, is EPEVTQTPSHQVTQMGQEVILRCVPISNHLYFYWYRQILGQKVEFLVSFYNNEISEKSEIFDDQFSVERPDGSNFTLKIRSTKLEDSAMYFCASSGAISYGYTFGSGTRLTVV.

This rearrangement joins TRBV20-1 to TRBJ1-1. This CDR3 is built from 11 residues. Germline CDR1 DFQATT, CDR2 SNEGSKA (reference sequence). CDR3 residues: CSARDPTEAFF.

The V gene is TRBV4-1, the J gene TRBJ2-1; as DNA is missing, the TRBD2 call by TCRdb cannot be tested. The CDR3 is 17 residues long. The germline gives CDR1 MGHRA, CDR2 YSYEKL. The chain's CDR3 is CASSQDPAGVIYNEQFF.

The V gene is TRBV27, the J gene TRBJ2-7; absent DNA, TCRdb's TRBD1 call cannot be checked. Germline values: CDR1 MNHEY, CDR2 SMNVEV (reference sequence). The CDR3 has 15 residues. Here the CDR3 reads CASRDLGGSSYEQYF.

The chain is built from TRBV20-1 and TRBJ2-1. Per the germline V gene, CDR1 is DFQATT and CDR2 is SNEGSKA (reference sequence). The CDR3 has 14 residues. This CDR3 is CSARGSEFLHEQFF.

This clonotype registers medium-sized (0.01 to 0.1%) by frequency. The genes are TRBV20-1 and TRBJ2-5; TCRdb calls TRBD2, which cannot be checked without DNA. This CDR3 contains 20 residues. The germline V gene has CDR1 DFQATT and CDR2 SNEGSKA (reference sequence). CDR3: CSASSNYAGEEVAGQETQYF.

V and J are TRBV29-1 and TRBJ1-2; TCRdb outputs TRBD1, but without DNA this stays unchecked. This CDR3 has 18 amino acids. Germline V gives CDR1 SQVTM, CDR2 ANQGSEA. The CDR3 spells CAVPDRLGSAQANYGYTF.

This clonotype counts as medium-sized by frequency. The chain uses TRBV27 and TRBJ1-5. The CDR3 totals 15 residues. Germline values: CDR1 MNHEY, CDR2 SMNVEV (reference sequence). The chain's CDR3 is CASSLWLDSNQPQHF.

This clonotype is deemed medium-sized by its frequency. The V gene is TRBV29-1, the J gene TRBJ2-5; TCRdb designates TRBD2, a call that cannot be tested without DNA. The CDR3 length is 15 residues. CDR1 and CDR2 (germline): SQVTM, ANQGSEA. CDR3: CSVDYAEEYQETQYF.

The CDR3 loop is CSAAPLAGEANEQFF. This chain links TRBV20-1 with TRBJ2-1; the TCRdb call, TRBD2, lacks DNA for checking. Germline CDR1 DFQATT, CDR2 SNEGSKA (reference sequence). The CDR3 runs 15 residues.

The chain employs TRBV29-1 and TRBJ1-1. This CDR3 region has 12 residues. Germline V gives CDR1 SQVTM, CDR2 ANQGSEA. The CDR3 is CSVERTNTEAFF.

By frequency, this clonotype registers medium-sized. Here the CDR3 reads CASSQGIGGTGSDTQYF. This chain connects TRBV16 to TRBJ2-3; TCRdb calls TRBD2, which cannot be checked without DNA. CDR1 and CDR2 (germline): KGHSY, FQNENV. The CDR3 contains 17 residues.